Listed below are T cell receptor beta chains from one sample, sequenced in a study of control samples from healthy donors and cancer patients. Here immunoSEQ multiplex PCR was the method, and the copy in TCRdb shows in-frame clones only, minus some. The table lists roughly 140,000 clones, approximately 88% of them singletons. The sequencing input was blood. These receptors all stem from a young man in good health. Each CDR3 is given with its conserved first and last residue. Each record gives: V gene, clone size, J gene, D gene, CDR3 DNA, CDR3 protein. A D gene is named only where the DNA matches it firmly. Expanded clones are given a class, and other clones once, few, many or no size at all.

>TRBV7-9|.|TRBJ2-5|TRBD2
TGTGCCAGCAGCTCTTTTCGGGGGGGCCCAGAGACCCAGTACTTC
CASSSFRGGPETQYF
>TRBV24-1|.|TRBJ1-5|.
TGTGCCACCGGTAGGACAGGCAATCAGCCCCAGCATTTT
CATGRTGNQPQHF
>TRBV24-1|.|TRBJ2-1|TRBD1
TGTGCCACCAGTGAACGACAGGGGACCTCCTACAATGAGCAGTTCTTC
CATSERQGTSYNEQFF
>TRBV30|once|TRBJ2-2|TRBD1
TGTGCCTGGAGTGAGACAGGGGGGAACCACGGGGAGCTGTTTTTT
CAWSETGGNHGELFF
>TRBV9|.|TRBJ1-2|.
TGTGCCAGCAGCCTTTCTCACGACCCGACGGTGGGGCATGGCTACACCTTC
CASSLSHDPTVGHGYTF
>TRBV24-1|.|TRBJ2-2|TRBD1
TGTGCCACCAGTGATGCCGGGACAGGGGGCTTTGGGGAGCTGTTTTTT
CATSDAGTGGFGELFF
>TRBV4-3|once|TRBJ2-5|TRBD2
TGCGCCAGCAGCCAACGAATTAGCGGGACAATGTACCAAGAGACCCAGTACTTC
CASSQRISGTMYQETQYF
>TRBV7-9|.|TRBJ2-2|TRBD2
TGTGCCAGCAGCCAGCCCCAGCGGGGCATCGCGAACACCGGGGAGCTGTTTTTT
CASSQPQRGIANTGELFF
>TRBV5-1|.|TRBJ1-5|.
TGCGCCAGCAGACTGGACGGTTATAGCAATCAGCCCCAGCATTTT
CASRLDGYSNQPQHF
>TRBV10-3|.|TRBJ2-5|TRBD2
TGTGCCATCAGTGAGAGCGGGAGGACCGCCGAGACCCAGTACTTC
CAISESGRTAETQYF
>TRBV4-3|.|TRBJ2-3|.
TGCGCCAGCAGCCAAGAAGGAAGGAGTTCAGATACGCAGTATTTT
CASSQEGRSSDTQYF
>TRBV24-1|.|TRBJ2-5|.
TGTGCCACCAGTGATTTATCCAAGGCGACCCAGTACTTC
CATSDLSKATQYF
>TRBV6-6|.|TRBJ1-3|.
TGTGCCAGCAGTGTGACGGGGGCGCTGGGAAACACCATATATTTT
CASSVTGALGNTIYF
>TRBV3-1/TRBV3-2|.|TRBJ2-5|.
TGTGCCAGCAGCCGGAACCAAGAGACCCAGTACTTC
CASSRNQETQYF
>TRBV7-3|.|TRBJ2-1|.
TGTGCCAGCAGCAGAACTAGTTACAATGAGCAGTTCTTC
CASSRTSYNEQFF
>TRBV7-7|.|TRBJ2-1|TRBD2
TGTGCCAGCAGCTTAATAGCGGGGGAGGACAATGAGCAGTTCTTC
CASSLIAGEDNEQFF
>TRBV24-1|.|TRBJ1-2|TRBD1
TGTGCCACCAGTGATTTTGCCGGGACAGGGGTCGGCTATGGCTACACCTTC
CATSDFAGTGVGYGYTF
>TRBV4-1|.|TRBJ2-3|TRBD1
TGCGCCAGCAGCCAAGGTATTGGACAGGGAACAGATACGCAGTATTTT
CASSQGIGQGTDTQYF
>TRBV6-2/TRBV6-3|.|TRBJ2-7|.
TGTGCCAGCAGTTGGACTGAGTCCTACGAGCAGTACTTC
CASSWTESYEQYF
>TRBV7-9|once|TRBJ2-7|TRBD2
TGTGCCAGCAGCTCTAGCGGGAGGGCCTACGAGCAGTACTTC
CASSSSGRAYEQYF
>TRBV5-4|.|TRBJ2-3|.
TGTGCCAGCAGCCCGCAGACAGATACGCAGTATTTT
CASSPQTDTQYF
>TRBV11-3|.|TRBJ2-1|.
TGTGCCAGCAGCTCCTTTAGCGACAATGAGCAGTTCTTC
CASSSFSDNEQFF
>TRBV15|.|TRBJ2-1|.
TGTGCCACCAGCACCACCGGGGGCCTGGGGGGTGAGCAGTTCTTC
CATSTTGGLGGEQFF
>TRBV5-1|.|TRBJ1-2|TRBD1
TGCGCCAGCAGCGGAACAGGGGGCGCAGGCTATGGCTACACCTTC
CASSGTGGAGYGYTF
>TRBV5-6|.|TRBJ2-7|.
TGTGCCAGCAGCGTCCGGGACGGCTCCTACGAGCAGTACTTC
CASSVRDGSYEQYF
>TRBV18|.|TRBJ1-2|TRBD1
TGTGCCAGCTCACCCCCACAGGGGCTCAACTATGGCTACACCTTC
CASSPPQGLNYGYTF
>TRBV9|.|TRBJ1-6|.
TGTGCCAGCAGCCAAGAGGGGCAGGGTTCACCCCTCCACTTT
CASSQEGQGSPLHF
>TRBV6-6|.|TRBJ2-2|.
TGTGCCGTGGTAAAACAAGTTAAGACCGGGGAGCTGTTTTTT
CAVVKQVKTGELFF
>TRBV7-2|.|TRBJ2-1|.
TGTGCCAGCAGCCCCGCCGGAGGTATCTCCTACAATGAGCAGTTCTTC
CASSPAGGISYNEQFF
>TRBV10-3|.|TRBJ2-7|.
TGTGCCATCAGAGATTTAATTCGGTCCCCGCGGCAGTACTTC
CAIRDLIRSPRQYF
>TRBV18|.|TRBJ2-7|.
TGTGCCAGCTCACCGAAAACGGACAGTTCCTACGAGCAGTACTTC
CASSPKTDSSYEQYF
>TRBV7-6|.|TRBJ1-2|.
TGTGCCAGCAGCTTATCGTTCCTGGGGGGCTACACCTTC
CASSLSFLGGYTF
>TRBV27|.|TRBJ2-7|TRBD2
TGTGCCAGCAGTTTACGAACTAGCGGGATATTACGCGAGCAGTACTTC
CASSLRTSGILREQYF
>TRBV4-3|once|TRBJ2-7|.
TGCGCCAGCAGCCAAGATCTCGCAGGGTTCTCCTACGAGCAGTACTTC
CASSQDLAGFSYEQYF
>TRBV5-5|few|TRBJ1-1|.
TGTGCCAGCAGCTTACAGGCCACTGAAGCTTTCTTT
CASSLQATEAFF
>TRBV7-9|.|TRBJ2-5|.
TGTGCCAGCAGCAAAACACAGAAAGAGACCCAGTACTTC
CASSKTQKETQYF
>TRBV6-2/TRBV6-3|.|TRBJ2-7|TRBD2
TGTGCCAGCAGCGCTAGCGGGGGAGGTTACGAGCAGTACTTC
CASSASGGGYEQYF
>TRBV7-2|.|TRBJ2-1|.
TGTGCCAGCAGATCAGCATGGGGTGAGCAGTTCTTC
CASRSAWGEQFF
>TRBV7-9|.|TRBJ2-3|.
TGTGCCAGCAGCTTGGCGGGGCCCAGCGATACGCAGTATTTT
CASSLAGPSDTQYF
>TRBV18|.|TRBJ2-3|.
TGTGCCAGCTCCGGGGGCAGAGAGGGAACAGATACGCAGTATTTT
CASSGGREGTDTQYF
>TRBV5-6|.|TRBJ2-3|TRBD2
TGTGCCAGCTTATTGGAGACTAGCGGGAGAAGGACAGATACGCAGTATTTT
CASLLETSGRRTDTQYF
>TRBV6-4|.|TRBJ2-3|TRBD2
TGTGCCAGCAGTGACTCGGCGGGAGGCCCCACAGATACGCAGTATTTT
CASSDSAGGPTDTQYF
>TRBV24-1|.|TRBJ2-7|.
TGTGCCATATATCACAGGTCCTACGAGCAGTACTTC
CAIYHRSYEQYF
>TRBV19|.|TRBJ1-3|.
TGTGCCAGTAGGACCGGGACACTGAATTCTGGAAACACCATATATTTT
CASRTGTLNSGNTIYF
>TRBV24-1|once|TRBJ2-3|.
TGTGCCACCAGTGATGCTTCCGGGACTTTCACAGATACGCAGTATTTT
CATSDASGTFTDTQYF
>TRBV18|.|TRBJ2-7|TRBD1
TGTGCCAGCTCCCCCCTGGGGGGACAGGCCCTAACCGTTTACTTC
CASSPLGGQALTVYF
>TRBV19|.|TRBJ1-5|TRBD1
TGTGCCAGTAAAGGGGCAGGGGGGCGTCAGCCCCAGCATTTT
CASKGAGGRQPQHF
>TRBV29-1|few|TRBJ1-4|.
TGCAGCGCCCTGGCCGATAATGAAAAACTGTTTTTT
CSALADNEKLFF
>TRBV18|.|TRBJ1-1|.
TGTGCCAGCTCCGACATGGGGAACACTGAAGCTTTCTTT
CASSDMGNTEAFF
>TRBV21-1|.|TRBJ2-7|.
TGTGCCAGCAGCAAAGAGGGACAGATTTCCTACGAGCAGTACTTC
CASSKEGQISYEQYF
>TRBV7-6|.|TRBJ2-7|TRBD1
TGTGCCAGCAGCTTTGAACTGGCCAGGGGGAAGGCCTACGAGCAGTACTTC
CASSFELARGKAYEQYF
>TRBV12-3/TRBV12-4|.|TRBJ1-2|TRBD1
TGTGCCAGCAGTGCCGGACAGGGACATGGCTACACCTTC
CASSAGQGHGYTF
>TRBV19|.|TRBJ2-7|.
TGTGCCAGTAGTATAATGAGGGGAGGCTACGAGCAGTACTTC
CASSIMRGGYEQYF